These 11 T cell receptor beta chains came from one sample sequenced in a study of T-cell memory formation after mild COVID-19. TCRdb redid the calling of the 5' RACE reads with MiXCR, one entry per CDR3 protein. The sample has hundreds of thousands of distinct CDR3 sequences, roughly 15% seen once; the top ten hold roughly 24%. Sequences were obtained from PBMCs or a T cell subset sorted from them (not recorded which). The receptors derive from a man between 18 and 35 years old who had mild COVID-19 (a few samples of this study predate the infection). Cell type and time point are not known.

This clonotype appeared a few times. This chain joins TRBV29-1 and TRBJ1-1; a possible D gene is TRBD1 (6 bases). V shed 5 bases and J shed 4 bases, with 17 bases lying between them. Looked up from germline, CDR1 is SQVTM and CDR2 is ANQGSEA. The CDR3 consists of 14 residues. In nucleotides, the CDR3 is TGCAGCGTTTATCCTCGACAGGTTACCACTGAAGCTTTCTTT. Protein sequence: CSVYPRQVTTEAFF.

The chain combines TRBV7-9 with TRBJ2-1; TRBD1 aligns across 7 bases. The V and J ends lost 5 bases and 2 bases, in that order; junction bases with no gene match: 6. From germline, CDR1 is SEHNR and CDR2 FQNEAQ (reference sequence). This CDR3 has 15 amino acids. CDR3 residues: CASSPRQGPYNEQFF. The CDR3 DNA follows: TGTGCCAGCAGCCCTCGACAGGGACCCTACAATGAGCAGTTCTTC.

In its sample, this clonotype was seen many times. The J gene is TRBJ2-1, the V gene TRBV6-5; D may be TRBD2 (6 bases). The CDR3 runs to 16 residues. The germline V and J ends were trimmed by 0 bases and 12 bases, with 21 bases remaining between them. Germline CDR1 reads MNHEY; CDR2 reads SVGAGI. CDR3 nucleotide sequence: TGTGCCAGCAGTTACTCGATGAGGGTGGTCGGGCGGGGGCAGTTCTTC. Translated, it gives CASSYSMRVVGRGQFF.

V usage is TRBV5-1 and J usage is TRBJ2-3, with D possibly TRBD2 on 5 matching bases. The CDR3 loop spans 15 amino acids. Trimming took off 2 bases at V and 1 base at J, with 11 bases between the two ends. The germline V gene encodes CDR1 SGHRS and CDR2 YFSETQ. CDR3 in amino acids: CASSFGSRGTDTQYF. The CDR3 DNA reads TGCGCCAGCAGCTTTGGGAGCAGAGGCACAGATACGCAGTATTTT. Based on the CDR3 plus reference TRBV5-1 and TRBJ2-3, the full variable domain is KAGVTQTPRYLIKTRGQQVTLSCSPISGHRSVSWYQQTPGQGLQFLFEYFSETQRNKGNFPGRFSGRQFSNSRSEMNVSTLELGDSALYLCASSFGSRGTDTQYFGPGTRLTVL.

This clonotype came up a few times. The CDR3 DNA sequence: TGCGCCAGCAGCCAAGAGGGGAGCAATCAGCCCCAGCATTTT. It codes for CASSQEGSNQPQHF. V is TRBV4-1 and J is TRBJ1-5; D gene ambiguous. CDR1 and CDR2 from the germline V gene are MGHRA and YSYEKL. The length of the CDR3 is 14 residues. V was trimmed by 0 bases and J by 1 base, leaving 4 bases between them.

This clonotype was counted only a few times. The V and J genes are TRBV5-1 and TRBJ2-3, with D possibly being TRBD1 or TRBD2 (6 bases each). CDR3 size: 15 residues. Germline loops: CDR1 SGHRS, CDR2 YFSETQ. Trimming pared 3 bases from V and 4 bases from J, leaving 15 bases between. CDR3 sequence (DNA): TGCGCCAGCAGCTGGAACGGGGGCGCGGCAGATACGCAGTATTTT. As protein: CASSWNGGAADTQYF.

This clonotype was counted only a few times. The chain couples TRBV6-2 or TRBV6-3 to TRBJ2-7; D gene uncertain. Germline loops: CDR1 MNHEY, CDR2 SVGEGT. Trimming pared 8 bases from V and 12 bases from J, leaving 17 bases between. This CDR3 has 11 residues. The CDR3 protein is CASGYGPTPYV. The CDR3 DNA follows: TGTGCCAGCGGATACGGGCCGACACCGTACGTC.

The chain joins TRBV24-1 to TRBJ2-1; tentative D call: TRBD2 (6 bases). This CDR3 contains 16 residues. The germline V and J ends were trimmed by 2 bases and 4 bases, with 14 bases remaining between them. Germline CDR1 is KGHDR and CDR2 is SFDVKD. The CDR3 here is CATSDSARGLYNEQFF. The CDR3 nucleotides read TGTGCCACCAGTGATTCTGCGCGGGGATTATACAATGAGCAGTTCTTC.

The table lists this clonotype with a few counts. The CDR3 nucleotides read TGTGCCAGCAATAATGTTTGGGAAGAGACCCAGTACTTC. As protein: CASNNVWEETQYF. The V call is TRBV6-6, the J call TRBJ2-5; unclear D gene. Per the germline V gene, CDR1 is MNHNY and CDR2 is SVGAGI (reference sequence). V lost 7 bases and J 3 bases, leaving 12 bases between the germline ends. The CDR3 is 13 amino acids.

This clonotype was counted only a few times. The chain links TRBV7-9 to TRBJ2-1; D remains ambiguous. Germline V gene data show CDR1 as SEHNR and CDR2 as FQNEAQ (reference sequence). V gave up 1 base and J gave up 9 bases, with 4 bases separating them. The length of the CDR3 is 11 residues. CDR3 sequence (DNA): TGTGCCAGCAGCTTAGACACTGAGCAGTTCTTC. Translation gives CASSLDTEQFF.

This clonotype was detected a few times. The chain links TRBV5-1 to TRBJ2-1, with 10 nucleotides matching TRBD2. The ends lost 1 base at V and 7 bases at J; junction bases unmatched: 2. CDR3 length: 14 amino acids. Germline assignment: CDR1 SGHRS and CDR2 YFSETQ. The DNA for the CDR3 is TGCGCCAGCAGCTTGACTAGCGGGGCGAATGAGCAGTTCTTC. It translates to CASSLTSGANEQFF.